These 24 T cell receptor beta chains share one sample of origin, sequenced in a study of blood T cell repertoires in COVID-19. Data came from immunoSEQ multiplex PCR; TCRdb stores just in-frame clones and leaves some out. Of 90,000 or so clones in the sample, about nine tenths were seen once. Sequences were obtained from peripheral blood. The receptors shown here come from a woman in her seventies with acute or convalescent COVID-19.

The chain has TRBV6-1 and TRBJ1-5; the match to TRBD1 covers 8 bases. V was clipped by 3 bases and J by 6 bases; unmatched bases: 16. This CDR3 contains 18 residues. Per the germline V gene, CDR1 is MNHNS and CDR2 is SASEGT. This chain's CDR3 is CASSDGVRYRGSPQPQHF. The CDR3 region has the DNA TGTGCCAGCAGTGATGGGGTCCGGTACAGGGGGTCCCCTCAGCCCCAGCATTTT.

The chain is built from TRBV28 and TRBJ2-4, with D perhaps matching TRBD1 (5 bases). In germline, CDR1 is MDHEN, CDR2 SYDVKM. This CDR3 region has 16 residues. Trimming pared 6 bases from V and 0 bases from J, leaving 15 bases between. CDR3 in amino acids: CASRPQGTVAKNIQYF. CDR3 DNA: TGTGCCAGCAGACCCCAGGGAACTGTAGCCAAAAACATTCAGTACTTC.

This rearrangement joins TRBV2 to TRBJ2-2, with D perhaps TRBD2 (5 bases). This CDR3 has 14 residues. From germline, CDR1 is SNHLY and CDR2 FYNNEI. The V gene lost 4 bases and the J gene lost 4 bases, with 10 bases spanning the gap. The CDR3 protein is CASSGGEITGELFF. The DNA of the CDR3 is TGTGCCAGCAGTGGTGGGGAGATCACCGGGGAGCTGTTTTTT.

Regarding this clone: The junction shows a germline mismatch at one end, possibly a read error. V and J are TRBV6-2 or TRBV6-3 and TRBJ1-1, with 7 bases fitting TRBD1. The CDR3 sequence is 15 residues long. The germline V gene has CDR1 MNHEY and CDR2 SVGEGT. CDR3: CASSHSGQMNTEAFF. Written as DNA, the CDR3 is TGTGCCAGCAGTCACTCGGGACAGATGAACACTGAAGCTTTCTTT.

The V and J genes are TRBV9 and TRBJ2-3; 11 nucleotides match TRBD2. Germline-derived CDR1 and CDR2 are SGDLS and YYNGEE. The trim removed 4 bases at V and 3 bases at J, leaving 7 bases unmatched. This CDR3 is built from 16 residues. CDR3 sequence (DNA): TGTGCCAGCAGCCCCCGGGCTAGCGGGGGGACAGATACGCAGTATTTT. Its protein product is CASSPRASGGTDTQYF.

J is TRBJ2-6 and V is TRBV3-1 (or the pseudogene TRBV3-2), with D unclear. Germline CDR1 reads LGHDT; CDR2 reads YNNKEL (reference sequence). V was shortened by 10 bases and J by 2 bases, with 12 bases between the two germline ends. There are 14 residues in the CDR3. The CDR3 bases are TGTGCCACCTCCTGGAGAACTGGGGCCAACGTCCTGACTTTC. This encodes CATSWRTGANVLTF.

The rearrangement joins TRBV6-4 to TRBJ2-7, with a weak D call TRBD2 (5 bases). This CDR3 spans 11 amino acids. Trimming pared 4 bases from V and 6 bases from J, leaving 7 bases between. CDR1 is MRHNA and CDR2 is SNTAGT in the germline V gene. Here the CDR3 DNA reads TGTGCCAGCAGTGTCCGGGGCGAGCAGTACGTC. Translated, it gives CASSVRGEQYV.

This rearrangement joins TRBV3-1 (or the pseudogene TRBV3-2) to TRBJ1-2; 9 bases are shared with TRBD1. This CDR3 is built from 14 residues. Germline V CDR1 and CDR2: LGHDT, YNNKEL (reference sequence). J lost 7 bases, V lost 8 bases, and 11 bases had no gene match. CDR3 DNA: TGTGCCAGCGGGGGACAGGGACCCGCGGGTGGCTACACCTTC. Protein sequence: CASGGQGPAGGYTF.

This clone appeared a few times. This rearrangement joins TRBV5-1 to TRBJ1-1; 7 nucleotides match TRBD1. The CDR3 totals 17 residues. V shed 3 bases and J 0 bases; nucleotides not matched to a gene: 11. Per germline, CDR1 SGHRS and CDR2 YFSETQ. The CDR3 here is CASSWLSGQSMNTEAFF. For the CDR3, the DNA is TGCGCCAGCAGCTGGCTTTCGGGACAGAGCATGAACACTGAAGCTTTCTTT.

The CDR3 loop reads CASTSVLNSPLHF. CDR3 in DNA: TGTGCCAGCACTTCGGTCCTCAATTCACCCCTCCACTTT. The chain combines TRBV2 with TRBJ1-6; D call uncertain. This CDR3 contains 13 residues. V was trimmed by 7 bases and J by 7 bases, leaving 11 bases between them. Germline V gene lookup returns CDR1 SNHLY and CDR2 FYNNEI.

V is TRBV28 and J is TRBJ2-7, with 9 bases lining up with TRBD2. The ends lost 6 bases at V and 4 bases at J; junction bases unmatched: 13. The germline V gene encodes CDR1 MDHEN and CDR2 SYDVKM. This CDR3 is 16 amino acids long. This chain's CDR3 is CASSLIRASGVYEQYF. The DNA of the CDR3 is TGTGCCAGCAGCCTAATAAGGGCTAGCGGGGTATACGAGCAGTACTTC.

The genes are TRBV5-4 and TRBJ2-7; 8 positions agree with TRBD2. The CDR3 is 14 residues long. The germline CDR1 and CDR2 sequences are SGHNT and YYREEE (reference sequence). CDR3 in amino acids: CAFRGGLSSYEQYV. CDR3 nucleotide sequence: TGTGCTTTCCGGGGGGGGTTGAGCTCCTACGAGCAGTACGTC.

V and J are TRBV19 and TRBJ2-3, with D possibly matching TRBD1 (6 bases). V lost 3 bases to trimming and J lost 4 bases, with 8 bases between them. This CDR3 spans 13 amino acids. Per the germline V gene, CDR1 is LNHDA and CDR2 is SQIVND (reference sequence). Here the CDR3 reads CASSIWGPDTQYF. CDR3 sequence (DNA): TGTGCCAGTAGTATTTGGGGGCCAGATACGCAGTATTTT.

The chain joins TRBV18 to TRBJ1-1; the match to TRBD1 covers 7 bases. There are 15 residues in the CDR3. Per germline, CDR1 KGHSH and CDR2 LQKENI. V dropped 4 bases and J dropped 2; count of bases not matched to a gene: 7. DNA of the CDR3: TGTGCCAGCTCACAGTACCGGGACAGTAACACTGAAGCTTTCTTT. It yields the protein CASSQYRDSNTEAFF.

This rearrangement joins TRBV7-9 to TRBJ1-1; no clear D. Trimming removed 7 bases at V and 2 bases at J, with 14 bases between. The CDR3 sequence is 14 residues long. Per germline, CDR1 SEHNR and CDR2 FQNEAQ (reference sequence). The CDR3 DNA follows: TGTGCCAGCAACCTAATCGGGAGCAACACTGAAGCTTTCTTT. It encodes CASNLIGSNTEAFF.

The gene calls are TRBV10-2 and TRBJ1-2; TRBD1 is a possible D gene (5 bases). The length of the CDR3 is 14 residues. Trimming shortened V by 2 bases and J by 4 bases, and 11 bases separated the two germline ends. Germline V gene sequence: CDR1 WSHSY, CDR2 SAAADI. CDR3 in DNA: TGCGCCAGCAGTGAGGAGGCAGGGCGCTATGGCTACACCTTC. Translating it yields CASSEEAGRYGYTF.

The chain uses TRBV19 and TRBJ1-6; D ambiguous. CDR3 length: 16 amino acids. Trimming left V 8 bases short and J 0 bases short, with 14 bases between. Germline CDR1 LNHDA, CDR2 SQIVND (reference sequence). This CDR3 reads CASCDGRSSYNSPLHF. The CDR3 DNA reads TGTGCCAGTTGCGATGGGAGGAGCTCCTATAATTCACCCCTCCACTTT.

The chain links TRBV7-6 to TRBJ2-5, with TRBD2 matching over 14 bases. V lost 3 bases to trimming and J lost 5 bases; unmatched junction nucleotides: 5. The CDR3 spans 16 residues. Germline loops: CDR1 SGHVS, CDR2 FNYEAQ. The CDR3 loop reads CASSLTSGRAGETQYF. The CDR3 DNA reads TGTGCCAGCAGCTTGACTAGCGGGAGGGCGGGGGAGACCCAGTACTTC.

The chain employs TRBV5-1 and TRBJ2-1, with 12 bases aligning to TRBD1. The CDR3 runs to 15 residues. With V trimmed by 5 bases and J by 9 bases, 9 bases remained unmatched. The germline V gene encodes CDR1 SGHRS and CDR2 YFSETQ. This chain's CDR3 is CASRMGTGGSSEQFF. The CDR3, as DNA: TGCGCCAGCAGGATGGGGACAGGGGGCTCCAGTGAGCAGTTCTTC. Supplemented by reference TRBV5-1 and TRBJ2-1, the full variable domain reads KAGVTQTPRYLIKTRGQQVTLSCSPISGHRSVSWYQQTPGQGLQFLFEYFSETQRNKGNFPGRFSGRQFSNSRSEMNVSTLELGDSALYLCASRMGTGGSSEQFFGPGTRLTVL.

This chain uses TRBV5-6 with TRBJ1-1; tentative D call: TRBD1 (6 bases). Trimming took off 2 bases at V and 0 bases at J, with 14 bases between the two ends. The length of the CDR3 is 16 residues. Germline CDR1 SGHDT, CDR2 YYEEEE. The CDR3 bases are TGTGCCAGCAGCTTACTACAGGGAAACATGAACACTGAAGCTTTCTTT. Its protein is CASSLLQGNMNTEAFF.

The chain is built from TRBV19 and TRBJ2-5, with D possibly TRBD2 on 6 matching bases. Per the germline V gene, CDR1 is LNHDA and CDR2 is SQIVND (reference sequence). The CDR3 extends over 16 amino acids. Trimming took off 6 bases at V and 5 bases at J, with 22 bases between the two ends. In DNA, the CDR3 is TGTGCCAGTAGGGGGGGATCCGGGTTCTCAGGGGAGACCCAGTACTTC. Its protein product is CASRGGSGFSGETQYF. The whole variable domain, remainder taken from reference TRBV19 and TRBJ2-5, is DGGITQSPKYLFRKEGQNVTLSCEQNLNHDAMYWYRQDPGQGLRLIYYSQIVNDFQKGDIAEGYSVSREKKESFPLTVTSAQKNPTAFYLCASRGGSGFSGETQYFGPGTRLLVL.

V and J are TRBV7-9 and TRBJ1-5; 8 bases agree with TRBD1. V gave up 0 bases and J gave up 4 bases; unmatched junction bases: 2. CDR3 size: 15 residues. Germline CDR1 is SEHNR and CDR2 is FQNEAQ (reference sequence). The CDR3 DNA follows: TGTGCCAGCAGCTTAGCGGGACAGGTGAATCAGCCCCAGCATTTT. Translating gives CASSLAGQVNQPQHF.

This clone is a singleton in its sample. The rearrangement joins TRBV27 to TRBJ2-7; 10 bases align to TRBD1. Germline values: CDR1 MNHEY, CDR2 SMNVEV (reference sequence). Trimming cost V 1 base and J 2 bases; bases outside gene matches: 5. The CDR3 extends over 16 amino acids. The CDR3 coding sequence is TGTGCCAGCAGTTTATTCCCGACAGGGGGCCCCTACGAGCAGTACTTC. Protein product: CASSLFPTGGPYEQYF.

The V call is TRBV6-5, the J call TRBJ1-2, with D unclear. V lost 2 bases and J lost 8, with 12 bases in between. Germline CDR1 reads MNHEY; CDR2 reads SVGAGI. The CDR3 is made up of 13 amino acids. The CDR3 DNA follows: TGTGCCAGCAGTTACCCAAATTACAACGGCTACACCTTC. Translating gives CASSYPNYNGYTF.